This TCR beta chain was found in a study of CD8 T cells in Susac syndrome. About the research overall: The sequenced Susac syndrome patients included more than five who had clinically active disease and roughly eight who were in remission.

Trimming removed 5 bases at V and 4 bases at J, with 18 bases between. CDR1 and CDR2 from the germline V gene are SGHTA and FQGNSA. The CDR3 spans 15 residues. An input of roughly 0.5 to 1 ug of RNA was subjected to reverse transcription using random hexamers. TCRdb re-analysed the immunoSEQ multiplex PCR reads in MiXCR, keeping a single row per CDR3 protein. The sample holds 80,000 or so distinct CDR3 sequences, about 92% seen once. The material sequenced was CD4+ T cells from PBMCs. V gene TRBV7-2 combines with J gene TRBJ2-7; D might be TRBD2 (7 bases). This clonotype was sampled from a human donor with Susac syndrome. CDR3 loop: CASSRVPGEGYEQYF. The CDR3 bases are TGTGCCAGCAGCCGCGTTCCAGGGGAGGGGTACGAGCAGTACTTC.